This T cell receptor (beta chain) was observed in a study of beta chain features in type 1 diabetes. cDNA synthesis used the whole RNA isolate, giving expressed TCRB sequences. The read count averaged roughly 4 million across naive, central memory and regulatory T cell samples. Produced via immunoSEQ multiplex PCR; TCRdb's table is partial and in-frame only. The sample consists of some 15,000 clones, around 63% of them appearing once. Germline assignment: CDR1 SGHRS and CDR2 YFSETQ. The CDR3 consists of 17 residues. Losses at the gene ends were 4 bases for V and 2 bases for J; bases not matched to a gene: 6. General study results and limits: The study found moderately but significantly shorter TCRB CDR3s in all four CD4+ subsets of Type 1 diabetes patients. cDNA-based sequencing might over-represent cells highly expressing TCR.

Worth noting for this clone: As yet, its antigen is unknown.

The source material was Tregs from blood. The rearrangement uses TRBV5-1 and TRBJ2-3; TRBD2 matches 14 bases. This sequence originates from a young man with type 1 diabetes. The CDR3 DNA sequence: TGCGCCAGCAGCAAGGGACTAGCGGGAGTTTCCACAGATACGCAGTATTTT. Its protein is CASSKGLAGVSTDTQYF.